The T cell receptor beta chain under discussion was sequenced for a study of blood T cell repertoires in COVID-19. The CDR3 sequence is 14 residues long. V lost 6 bases and J lost 2, with 12 bases in between. Germline CDR1 is LNHDA and CDR2 is SQIVND (reference sequence). This table comes from immunoSEQ multiplex PCR, and its TCRdb copy is limited to in-frame clones, with some not included. The sample lists a few hundred thousand clones; 85% to 90% were seen once. The gene calls are TRBV19 and TRBJ2-3; TRBD2 is a possible D gene (5 bases). This receptor was identified in a woman aged 55-70 years who had recovered from COVID-19. Sequenced material: PBMCs or T cells enriched from blood (not recorded which). The CDR3 bases are TGTGCCAGTAGCAAGGACTTAGTCACAGATACGCAGTATTTT. Residues: CASSKDLVTDTQYF.